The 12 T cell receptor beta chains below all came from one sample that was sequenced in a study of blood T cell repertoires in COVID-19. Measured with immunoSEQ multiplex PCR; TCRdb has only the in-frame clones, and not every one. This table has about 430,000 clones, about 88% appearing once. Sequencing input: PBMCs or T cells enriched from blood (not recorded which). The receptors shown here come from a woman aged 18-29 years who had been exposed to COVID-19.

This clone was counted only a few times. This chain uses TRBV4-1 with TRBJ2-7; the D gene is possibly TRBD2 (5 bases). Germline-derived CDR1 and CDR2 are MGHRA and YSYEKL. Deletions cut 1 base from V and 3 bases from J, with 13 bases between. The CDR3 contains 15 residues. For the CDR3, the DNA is TGCGCCAGCAGCCAAGCGGCCGGACTGGGCTACGAGCAGTACTTC. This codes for CASSQAAGLGYEQYF.

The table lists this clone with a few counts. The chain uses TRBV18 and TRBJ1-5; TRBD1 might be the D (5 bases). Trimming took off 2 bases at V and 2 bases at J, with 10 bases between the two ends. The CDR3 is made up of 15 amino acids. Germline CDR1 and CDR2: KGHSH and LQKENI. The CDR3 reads CASSPDGAGNQPQHF. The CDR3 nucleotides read TGTGCCAGCTCACCAGATGGGGCCGGCAATCAGCCCCAGCATTTT.

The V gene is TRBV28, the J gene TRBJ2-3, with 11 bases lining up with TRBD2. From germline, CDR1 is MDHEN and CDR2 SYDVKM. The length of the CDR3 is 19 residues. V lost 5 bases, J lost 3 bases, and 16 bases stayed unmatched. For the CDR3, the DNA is TGTGCCAGCAGTAAATCAGGGCCGGTTAGCGGGAGGGCGACAGATACGCAGTATTTT. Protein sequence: CASSKSGPVSGRATDTQYF.

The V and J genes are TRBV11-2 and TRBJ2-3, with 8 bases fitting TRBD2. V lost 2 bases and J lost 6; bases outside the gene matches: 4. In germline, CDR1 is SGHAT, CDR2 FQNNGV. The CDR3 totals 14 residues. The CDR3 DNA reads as TGTGCCAGCAGCTTACGGGAGGGGAAGGATACGCAGTATTTT. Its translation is CASSLREGKDTQYF.

The CDR3 here is CASSIVGRGQEGNTIYF. The CDR3 bases are TGTGCCAGTAGTATCGTCGGCAGGGGGCAAGAGGGAAACACCATATATTTT. The chain uses TRBV19 and TRBJ1-3, with 8 bases lining up with TRBD1. In germline, CDR1 is LNHDA, CDR2 SQIVND (reference sequence). Trimming cost V 3 bases and J 4 bases; bases outside gene matches: 11. The length of the CDR3 is 17 residues.

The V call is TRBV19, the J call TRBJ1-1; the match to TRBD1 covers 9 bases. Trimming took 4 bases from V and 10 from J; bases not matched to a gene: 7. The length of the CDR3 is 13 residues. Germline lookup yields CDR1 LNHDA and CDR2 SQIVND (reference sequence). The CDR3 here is CASSKSPQGAAFF. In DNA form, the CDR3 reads TGTGCCAGTAGTAAATCCCCACAGGGGGCAGCTTTCTTT.

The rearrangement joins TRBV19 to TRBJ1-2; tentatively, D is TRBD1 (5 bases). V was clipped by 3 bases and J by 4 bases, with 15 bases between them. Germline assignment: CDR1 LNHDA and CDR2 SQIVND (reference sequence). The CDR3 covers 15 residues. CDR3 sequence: CASSMDGAPGYGYTF. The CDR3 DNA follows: TGTGCCAGTAGTATGGATGGGGCCCCCGGCTATGGCTACACCTTC. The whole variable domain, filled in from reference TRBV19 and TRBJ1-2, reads DGGITQSPKYLFRKEGQNVTLSCEQNLNHDAMYWYRQDPGQGLRLIYYSQIVNDFQKGDIAEGYSVSREKKESFPLTVTSAQKNPTAFYLCASSMDGAPGYGYTFGSGTRLTVV.

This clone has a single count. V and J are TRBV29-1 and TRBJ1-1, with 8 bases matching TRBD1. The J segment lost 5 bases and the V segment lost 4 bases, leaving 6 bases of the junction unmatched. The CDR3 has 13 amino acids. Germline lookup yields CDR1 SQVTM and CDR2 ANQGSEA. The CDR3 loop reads CSVAGGAGTEAFF. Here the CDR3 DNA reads TGCAGCGTTGCAGGGGGCGCAGGGACTGAAGCTTTCTTT.

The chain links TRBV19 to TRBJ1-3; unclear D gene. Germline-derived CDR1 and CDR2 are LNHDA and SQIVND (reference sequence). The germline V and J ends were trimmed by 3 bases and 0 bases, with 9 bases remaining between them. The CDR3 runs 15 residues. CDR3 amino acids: CASSIGRSSGNTIYF. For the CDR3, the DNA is TGTGCCAGTAGTATCGGGAGGAGCTCTGGAAACACCATATATTTT.

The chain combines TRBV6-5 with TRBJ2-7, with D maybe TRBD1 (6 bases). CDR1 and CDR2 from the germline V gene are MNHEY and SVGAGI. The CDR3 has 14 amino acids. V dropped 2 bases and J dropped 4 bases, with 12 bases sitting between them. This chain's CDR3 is CASSYTGRGYEQYF. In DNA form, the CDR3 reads TGTGCCAGCAGTTACACCGGCAGGGGTTACGAGCAGTACTTC.

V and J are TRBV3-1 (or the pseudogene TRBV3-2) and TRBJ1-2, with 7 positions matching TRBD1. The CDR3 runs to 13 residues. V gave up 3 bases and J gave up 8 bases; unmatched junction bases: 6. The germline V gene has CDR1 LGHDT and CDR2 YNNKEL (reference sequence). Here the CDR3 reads CASSHQTGNGYTF. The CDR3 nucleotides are TGTGCCAGCAGCCATCAGACAGGGAACGGCTACACCTTC.

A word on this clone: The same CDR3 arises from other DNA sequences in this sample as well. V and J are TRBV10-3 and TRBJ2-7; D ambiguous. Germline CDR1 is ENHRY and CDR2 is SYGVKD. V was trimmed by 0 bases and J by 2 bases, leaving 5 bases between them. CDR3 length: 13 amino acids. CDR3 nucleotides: TGTGCCATCAGTGAGTCGTCAGCCTACGAGCAGTACTTC. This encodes CAISESSAYEQYF.